Included here is one TCR beta chain sequence, with context. The source of the sample is a study of blood T cell repertoires in COVID-19. On the study more broadly: COVID-19 samples collected from the United States, Italy and Spain covered acute and convalescent phases.

This table comes from immunoSEQ multiplex PCR, and its TCRdb copy is limited to in-frame clones, with some not included. The table lists about 15,000 clones, approximately 88% of them singletons. Germline CDR1 reads SGDLS; CDR2 reads YYNGEE. The CDR3 consists of 16 residues. V dropped 3 bases and J dropped 1 base, with 16 bases sitting between them. The sequence was obtained from a man between 60 and 70 years old with acute or convalescent COVID-19. Sequencing input: peripheral blood. This chain links TRBV9 with TRBJ1-1; perhaps TRBD1 as D (5 bases). The CDR3 DNA follows: TGTGCCAGCAGCGAGGACTACGGGGCCTCGAACACTGAAGCTTTCTTT. This codes for CASSEDYGASNTEAFF.